Presented here are 27 T cell receptor beta chains from one specimen sequenced in a study of STAT5B mutations in CD4+ large granular lymphocyte leukemia. Assay used: immunoSEQ multiplex PCR; TCRdb lists only in-frame clones, some missing. The sample holds tens of thousands of clones, around three quarters seen once. Sequencing input: CD4+ T cells from blood buffy coats. These receptors came from a human donor in good health.

The V gene is TRBV7-9, the J gene TRBJ1-4, with D perhaps TRBD1 (5 bases). This CDR3 region has 17 residues. Trimming stripped 5 bases from V and 5 bases from J, with 21 bases between. CDR1 and CDR2 (germline): SEHNR, FQNEAQ (reference sequence). The CDR3 region is CASSTEGFGGRNEKLFF. The CDR3 DNA follows: TGTGCCAGCAGCACAGAAGGGTTCGGGGGACGAAATGAAAAACTGTTTTTT.

The chain combines TRBV7-6 with TRBJ2-7; no clear D. CDR1 is SGHVS and CDR2 is FNYEAQ in the germline V gene. V was pared by 0 bases and J by 7 bases, with 4 bases between. The CDR3 loop spans 11 amino acids. The CDR3 bases are TGTGCCAGCAGCTTAGCGGTGGAGCAGTACTTC. Protein: CASSLAVEQYF.

The chain joins TRBV7-4 to TRBJ1-5; 7 bases map to TRBD1. The CDR3 has 16 amino acids. CDR1 and CDR2 from the germline V gene are SGHVT and SQSDAQ. J lost 6 bases, V lost 1 base, and 9 bases had no gene match. The CDR3 spells CASSLVMDRRTQPQHF. Here the CDR3 DNA reads TGTGCCAGCAGCTTAGTGATGGACAGGCGAACTCAGCCCCAGCATTTT. The variable domain in full, with the rest retrieved from reference TRBV7-4 and TRBJ1-5, is GAGVSQSPRYKVAKRGRDVALRCDSISGHVTLYWYRQTLGQGSEVLTYSQSDAQRDKSGRPSGRFSAERPERSVSTLKIQRTEQGDSAVYLCASSLVMDRRTQPQHFGDGTRLSIL.

The chain couples TRBV30 to TRBJ1-6; D remains ambiguous. The germline V gene encodes CDR1 GTSNPN and CDR2 SVGIG (reference sequence). The V end lost 3 bases, the J end lost 7 bases, and 10 bases lay between the germline ends. This CDR3 is 13 amino acids long. This CDR3 reads CAWRGSGNSPLHF. In DNA, the CDR3 is TGTGCCTGGAGGGGGTCCGGGAATTCACCCCTCCACTTT. The full variable domain, with the rest looked up from reference TRBV30 and TRBJ1-6, is SQTIHQWPATLVQPVGSPLSLECTVEGTSNPNLYWYRQAAGRGLQLLFYSVGIGQISSEVPQNLSASRPQDRQFILSSKKLLLSDSGFYLCAWRGSGNSPLHFGNGTRLTVT.

V and J are TRBV28 and TRBJ1-4; D unclear. The germline CDR1 and CDR2 sequences are MDHEN and SYDVKM. The CDR3 extends over 16 amino acids. Trimming cost V 1 base and J 0 bases, with 9 bases left between them. The DNA for the CDR3 is TGTGCCAGCAGTTTATCGGCGGGGACAACTAATGAAAAACTGTTTTTT. It translates to CASSLSAGTTNEKLFF.

The chain employs TRBV5-1 and TRBJ1-4; D call uncertain. The ends were cut back, 5 bases at V and 5 bases at J, with 13 bases in the middle. Germline V gene lookup returns CDR1 SGHRS and CDR2 YFSETQ. CDR3 size: 14 residues. CDR3 protein: CASSTVGRNEKLFF. CDR3 in DNA: TGCGCCAGCAGTACGGTGGGCAGAAATGAAAAACTGTTTTTT.

The sample holds one count of this clone. The V and J genes are TRBV10-3 and TRBJ2-5; 10 bases match TRBD2. The DNA end is a closer match to TRBJ2-7, so the J assignment may be wrong. The V gene's germline CDR1 is ENHRY and CDR2 SYGVKD. The CDR3 covers 15 residues. This CDR3 is CAISARTSGTYEQYF. The CDR3 DNA sequence: TGTGCCATCAGTGCGAGGACTAGCGGCACCTACGAGCAGTACTTC.

This clone occurred once. A junction boundary mismatches the germline segment, possibly from a read error. The chain links TRBV7-7 to TRBJ2-5, with D tentatively TRBD2 (5 bases). Germline V CDR1 and CDR2: SSHAT, FNYEAQ (reference sequence). The CDR3 runs to 15 residues. As DNA, the CDR3 is TGTGCTAGCAGCTTAGGTACATCGGGGCAAGAGACCCAGTACTTC. Amino acid sequence: CASSLGTSGQETQYF.

The chain carries TRBV6-5 and TRBJ2-5, with 7 bases that match TRBD2. The assigned J gene may be wrong: the sequence end matches TRBJ2-7 better. Germline-derived CDR1 and CDR2 are MNHEY and SVGAGI. The CDR3 runs 16 residues. CDR3 sequence (DNA): TGTGCCAGCAGTTACTCGAACGCGGGAGAACCCTACGAGCAGTACTTC. This encodes CASSYSNAGEPYEQYF.

V usage is TRBV7-9 and J usage is TRBJ2-5; D may be TRBD2 (6 bases). Germline CDR1 is SEHNR and CDR2 is FQNEAQ (reference sequence). The CDR3 has 18 amino acids. V was cut by 3 bases and J by 2 bases, with 22 bases left in between. CDR3 DNA sequence: TGTGCCAGCAGCTTCCCACCCGATAATATAGCGGAGCAAGAGACCCAGTACTTC. Its translation is CASSFPPDNIAEQETQYF.

This CDR3 is CASSLEGTGGNEQYF. CDR3 nucleotide sequence: TGCGCCAGCAGCTTGGAGGGTACTGGGGGGAACGAGCAGTACTTC. The gene calls are TRBV5-1 and TRBJ2-7, with D perhaps TRBD2 (6 bases). The CDR3 runs 15 residues. CDR1 SGHRS and CDR2 YFSETQ come from the germline V gene. The V gene lost 0 bases and the J gene lost 5 bases, with 15 bases spanning the gap.

This chain connects TRBV11-2 to TRBJ2-1; 8 bases align to TRBD1. The V and J ends lost 7 bases and 4 bases, in that order; junction bases with no gene match: 9. The CDR3 consists of 15 residues. CDR1 and CDR2 from the germline V gene are SGHAT and FQNNGV. CDR3 protein: CASTPGQERYNEQFF. The CDR3 region has the DNA TGTGCCAGCACCCCGGGACAGGAGAGATACAATGAGCAGTTCTTC.

J is TRBJ1-1 and V is TRBV29-1, with unresolved D. V was cut by 4 bases and J by 2 bases, with 11 bases left in between. From germline, CDR1 is SQVTM and CDR2 ANQGSEA. The CDR3 spans 13 residues. The CDR3, as DNA: TGCAGCGTTGTCTCAGAATTCAACACTGAAGCTTTCTTT. This sequence encodes CSVVSEFNTEAFF.

This chain uses TRBV5-6 with TRBJ2-2; 12 positions agree with TRBD2. V trimming: 4 bases; J trimming: 5 bases; junction bases outside the gene matches: 6. The germline CDR1 and CDR2 sequences are SGHDT and YYEEEE. CDR3 length: 16 amino acids. The CDR3 DNA follows: TGTGCCAGCAGCGTGACTAGCGGGAGTGGTACCGGGGAGCTGTTTTTT. This encodes CASSVTSGSGTGELFF.

V usage is TRBV7-6 and J usage is TRBJ1-3; D unresolved. CDR3 length equals 15 residues. Germline lookup yields CDR1 SGHVS and CDR2 FNYEAQ. V was pared by 2 bases and J by 4 bases, with 12 bases between. The DNA for the CDR3 is TGTGCCAGCAGCTTATCCGAAAAAGGGGGAAACACCATATATTTT. As protein: CASSLSEKGGNTIYF.

CDR3 loop: CASRGRLGPYEQYF. The CDR3, as DNA: TGTGCCAGCAGGGGACGGTTAGGACCCTACGAGCAGTACTTC. The gene calls are TRBV28 and TRBJ2-7, with D perhaps given as TRBD1 or TRBD2 (5 bases each). V was cut by 6 bases and J by 2 bases, with 14 bases left in between. Per germline, CDR1 MDHEN and CDR2 SYDVKM. The CDR3 has 14 amino acids. Drawing the rest from reference TRBV28 and TRBJ2-7, the complete variable domain is DVKVTQSSRYLVKRTGEKVFLECVQDMDHENMFWYRQDPGLGLRLIYFSYDVKMKEKGDIPEGYSVSREKKERFSLILESASTNQTSMYLCASRGRLGPYEQYFGPGTRLTVT.

J is TRBJ2-3 and V is TRBV11-3; the D is unclear. The CDR3 runs to 14 residues. V lost 3 bases and J lost 3, with 10 bases in between. Germline V gene lookup returns CDR1 SGHNT and CDR2 YENEEA. CDR3 in amino acids: CASSFAAKTDTQYF. The CDR3 DNA reads TGTGCCAGCAGCTTTGCGGCGAAAACAGATACGCAGTATTTT.

This chain links TRBV28 with TRBJ2-1, with D unresolved. Deletions cut 8 bases from V and 0 bases from J, with 11 bases between. This CDR3 region has 14 residues. The V gene's germline CDR1 is MDHEN and CDR2 SYDVKM. The CDR3 protein is CASGLPSSYNEQFF. The DNA for the CDR3 is TGTGCCAGCGGCCTCCCCTCCTCCTACAATGAGCAGTTCTTC.

In its sample, this clone was seen a few times. This chain joins TRBV5-1 and TRBJ2-7; D is tentatively TRBD1 or TRBD2 (6 bases each). Germline assignment: CDR1 SGHRS and CDR2 YFSETQ. V dropped 0 bases and J dropped 10 bases, with 11 bases sitting between them. CDR3 length equals 12 residues. The CDR3 reads CASSLVGGGQYF. The CDR3 region has the DNA TGCGCCAGCAGCTTGGTGGGGGGCGGCCAGTACTTC. Full variable domain (outside the CDR3, taken from reference TRBV5-1 and TRBJ2-7): KAGVTQTPRYLIKTRGQQVTLSCSPISGHRSVSWYQQTPGQGLQFLFEYFSETQRNKGNFPGRFSGRQFSNSRSEMNVSTLELGDSALYLCASSLVGGGQYFGPGTRLTVT.

The chain uses TRBV27 and TRBJ2-6; no clear D. There are 17 residues in the CDR3. In germline, CDR1 is MNHEY, CDR2 SMNVEV (reference sequence). V was trimmed by 3 bases and J by 3 bases, leaving 15 bases between them. CDR3 sequence reads: CASSFAENKVGANVLTF. The CDR3 DNA sequence: TGTGCCAGCAGTTTTGCGGAGAACAAGGTTGGGGCCAACGTCCTGACTTTC.

This chain joins TRBV6-5 and TRBJ2-7; D remains ambiguous. The CDR3 contains 12 residues. Germline V gene lookup returns CDR1 MNHEY and CDR2 SVGAGI. Deletions cut 4 bases from V and 6 bases from J, with 10 bases between. The CDR3 region has the DNA TGTGCCAGCAGTTCAATCGTGGGCGAGCAGTACTTC. Translating it yields CASSSIVGEQYF.

The chain links TRBV5-8 to TRBJ1-3; D gene unclear. Germline V gene sequence: CDR1 SGHTS, CDR2 YDEGEE. Trimming took off 0 bases at V and 8 bases at J, with 3 bases between the two ends. The CDR3 loop spans 11 amino acids. CDR3 sequence: CASSLADTIYF. The CDR3, as DNA: TGTGCCAGCAGCTTGGCAGACACCATATATTTT.

The chain carries TRBV6-5 and TRBJ2-3, with 8 bases matching TRBD1. J was trimmed by 3 bases and V by 6 bases; bases with no gene match: 5. CDR1 MNHEY and CDR2 SVGAGI come from the germline V gene. The CDR3 runs to 14 residues. CDR3 DNA sequence: TGTGCCAGCAGGATCCAGGGGGCGACAGATACGCAGTATTTT. Residues: CASRIQGATDTQYF.

The chain joins TRBV11-3 to TRBJ2-5; D ambiguous. Germline loops: CDR1 SGHNT, CDR2 YENEEA. CDR3 length equals 12 residues. V dropped 1 base and J dropped 3 bases, with 3 bases sitting between them. CDR3 in amino acids: CASSLGEETQYF. The CDR3 DNA reads as TGTGCCAGCAGCTTAGGGGAAGAGACCCAGTACTTC. The complete variable domain, with remaining parts taken from reference TRBV11-3 and TRBJ2-5, reads EAGVVQSPRYKIIEKKQPVAFWCNPISGHNTLYWYLQNLGQGPELLIRYENEEAVDDSQLPKDRFSAERLKGVDSTLKIQPAELGDSAVYLCASSLGEETQYFGPGTRLLVL.

This clone was counted once. V gene TRBV6-5 combines with J gene TRBJ1-1; D is unresolved. V lost 2 bases and J 4 bases, leaving 17 bases between the germline ends. Germline V CDR1 and CDR2: MNHEY, SVGAGI. The CDR3 is 16 residues long. The CDR3 is CASSYQARRVTTEAFF. The CDR3 nucleotides read TGTGCCAGCAGTTACCAGGCAAGGAGGGTTACCACTGAAGCTTTCTTT.

In nucleotides, the CDR3 is TGTGCCAGCAGCGACCTCAGGGCCAACGTCCTGACTTTC. This sequence encodes CASSDLRANVLTF. The rearrangement uses TRBV5-5 and TRBJ2-6; D is unresolved. CDR1 is SGHKS and CDR2 is YYEKEE in the germline V gene (reference sequence). Between the trimmed V and J ends, which lost 4 bases and 5 bases, there was a span of 7 bases. The CDR3 is 13 residues long.

V is TRBV29-1 and J is TRBJ2-7; D is possibly TRBD1 or TRBD2 (5 bases each). The CDR3 has 14 residues. The germline CDR1 and CDR2 sequences are SQVTM and ANQGSEA. The V gene lost 6 bases and the J gene lost 0 bases, with 15 bases spanning the gap. The DNA for the CDR3 is TGCAGCGTGTCCGGGGCTCTCAGCTCCTACGAGCAGTACTTC. Amino acid sequence: CSVSGALSSYEQYF.